This is a list of T cell receptor beta chains from one sample in a study of molecular identifiers for immune sequencing clone quantification. MiXCR was run by TCRdb on the PCR reads, yielding one entry per CDR3 protein. The data hold about 320,000 distinct CDR3 sequences, with 20% to 25% observed a single time. Sequenced sample: naive CD8+ T cells from blood, with Jurkat cell RNA spiked in. The receptors were sampled from a human donor in good health. Some libraries in this study had Jurkat cell RNA spiked in. CDR3s include the opening cysteine and the closing phenylalanine or tryptophan. The order of the fields is clone size, D gene, V gene, J gene, CDR3 DNA, CDR3 protein. The D gene is left open where the match is weak. The size field is filled for only some rows; it gives once, few, many or a size class.

clone_size: many; d_call: TRBD2; v_call: TRBV7-3; j_call: TRBJ2-3; cdr3_nt: TGTGCCAGCAGTTCTCTAGCGGGAGGAGCAGATACGCAGTATTTT; cdr3_aa: CASSSLAGGADTQYF
clone_size: many; d_call: NA; v_call: TRBV6-6; j_call: TRBJ2-3; cdr3_nt: TGTGCCAGCAGTTGGTCCGGGGGCTACACAGATACGCAGTATTTT; cdr3_aa: CASSWSGGYTDTQYF
clone_size: many; d_call: TRBD2; v_call: TRBV24-1; j_call: TRBJ2-5; cdr3_nt: TGTGCCACCATGGGACTAGCTAGCTTGGACCAGTACTTC; cdr3_aa: CATMGLASLDQYF
clone_size: few; d_call: NA; v_call: TRBV7-9; j_call: TRBJ2-2; cdr3_nt: TGTGCCAGCAGCTCAAGACTAACCGGGGAGCTGTTTTTT; cdr3_aa: CASSSRLTGELFF
clone_size: many; d_call: TRBD1; v_call: TRBV5-8; j_call: TRBJ2-7; cdr3_nt: TGTGCCAGCAGCCCCATCGGGACAGCATACGAGCAGTACTTC; cdr3_aa: CASSPIGTAYEQYF
clone_size: many; d_call: TRBD2; v_call: TRBV29-1; j_call: TRBJ2-3; cdr3_nt: TGCAGCGTTGAAATTAGCGCTAGCGGGGGGTTCACAGATACGCAGTATTTT; cdr3_aa: CSVEISASGGFTDTQYF
clone_size: many; d_call: NA; v_call: TRBV28; j_call: TRBJ1-5; cdr3_nt: TGTGCCAGCAGTTTATGGGGTGAGAGCAATCAGCCCCAGCATTTT; cdr3_aa: CASSLWGESNQPQHF
clone_size: many; d_call: NA; v_call: TRBV4-2; j_call: TRBJ1-2; cdr3_nt: TGTGCCAGCAGCCAAGAAGGAGTCTCGGGGGCTGGCTACACCTTC; cdr3_aa: CASSQEGVSGAGYTF
clone_size: few; d_call: TRBD2; v_call: TRBV20-1; j_call: TRBJ2-2; cdr3_nt: TGCAGTGCTAGAGATATAGCGGGAGGAACCGGGGAGCTGTTTTTT; cdr3_aa: CSARDIAGGTGELFF
clone_size: many; d_call: NA; v_call: TRBV20-1; j_call: TRBJ2-4; cdr3_nt: TGCAGTGCTAGAGCGTTTCTGGTGAACATTCAGTACTTC; cdr3_aa: CSARAFLVNIQYF
clone_size: many; d_call: NA; v_call: TRBV6-5; j_call: TRBJ1-1; cdr3_nt: TGTGCCAGCAGACAGATGAACACTGAAGCTTTCTTT; cdr3_aa: CASRQMNTEAFF
clone_size: many; d_call: NA; v_call: TRBV7-9; j_call: TRBJ1-1; cdr3_nt: TGTGCCAGCAGCCCGCCAGGGTTTACTGAAGCTTTCTTT; cdr3_aa: CASSPPGFTEAFF
clone_size: many; d_call: TRBD2; v_call: TRBV7-9; j_call: TRBJ2-3; cdr3_nt: TGTGCCAGCAGTCGAGACCCGGGACTAGCCGGCACAGATACGCAGTATTTT; cdr3_aa: CASSRDPGLAGTDTQYF
clone_size: NA; d_call: NA; v_call: TRBV5-6; j_call: TRBJ2-7; cdr3_nt: TGTGCCAGCAGCTTGGTCGAAAGCCCCTACGAGCAGTACTTC; cdr3_aa: CASSLVESPYEQYF
clone_size: many; d_call: NA; v_call: TRBV5-4; j_call: TRBJ1-1; cdr3_nt: TGTGCCAGCAGCTTAGGCGCAGCTGAAGCTTTCTTT; cdr3_aa: CASSLGAAEAFF
clone_size: many; d_call: NA; v_call: TRBV4-3; j_call: TRBJ2-5; cdr3_nt: TGCGCCAGCAGCCAAGAACACAGGTCGTCTGACCAAGAGACCCAGTACTTC; cdr3_aa: CASSQEHRSSDQETQYF
clone_size: NA; d_call: NA; v_call: TRBV19; j_call: TRBJ2-3; cdr3_nt: TGTGCCAGTAGTATAATCGGGGGAGATACGCAGTATTTT; cdr3_aa: CASSIIGGDTQYF
clone_size: few; d_call: NA; v_call: TRBV29-1; j_call: TRBJ2-1; cdr3_nt: TGCAGCGTTGAAGGGCACGGGAGGCAGGGGAGGGAACTGAGTAATGAGCAGTTCTTC; cdr3_aa: CSVEGHGRQGRELSNEQFF
clone_size: few; d_call: NA; v_call: TRBV19; j_call: TRBJ2-7; cdr3_nt: TGTGCCAGTAGTCCGCGGAGTGTCTACGAGCAGTACTTC; cdr3_aa: CASSPRSVYEQYF
clone_size: NA; d_call: TRBD1; v_call: TRBV29-1; j_call: TRBJ2-7; cdr3_nt: TGCGGCGTTTTGGGTTCCGGGACAGGGCTGTACGAGCAGTACTTC; cdr3_aa: CGVLGSGTGLYEQYF
clone_size: NA; d_call: TRBD1; v_call: TRBV4-3; j_call: TRBJ2-7; cdr3_nt: TGCGCCAGCAGCCAAGACAGGACAGGCCCCGGGCCCTACGAGCAGTACTTC; cdr3_aa: CASSQDRTGPGPYEQYF
clone_size: NA; d_call: NA; v_call: TRBV2; j_call: TRBJ2-6; cdr3_nt: TGTGCCACTTTGACGGTTCCTGACTCTGGGGCCAACGTCCTGACTTTC; cdr3_aa: CATLTVPDSGANVLTF
clone_size: NA; d_call: TRBD2; v_call: TRBV7-9; j_call: TRBJ2-7; cdr3_nt: TGTGCCAGCAGCTCATCTAGCGGGGTCTCTGGGCAGTACTTC; cdr3_aa: CASSSSSGVSGQYF
clone_size: NA; d_call: NA; v_call: TRBV15; j_call: TRBJ2-3; cdr3_nt: TGTGCCACCAGCAGAGTAGGGGGGACAGATACGCAGTATTTT; cdr3_aa: CATSRVGGTDTQYF
clone_size: few; d_call: TRBD1; v_call: TRBV20-1; j_call: TRBJ2-5; cdr3_nt: TGCAGTGCTAGCAAGACAGGGGTTGTTAGAGGGACCCAGTACTTC; cdr3_aa: CSASKTGVVRGTQYF
clone_size: many; d_call: NA; v_call: TRBV28; j_call: TRBJ2-7; cdr3_nt: TGTGCCAGCAGTAGGACTATCAGATCCTACGAGCAGTACTTC; cdr3_aa: CASSRTIRSYEQYF
clone_size: many; d_call: NA; v_call: TRBV9; j_call: TRBJ2-3; cdr3_nt: TGTGCCAGCAGCGTAGGACCGGACAAATCTAGCACAGATACGCAGTATTTT; cdr3_aa: CASSVGPDKSSTDTQYF
clone_size: many; d_call: NA; v_call: TRBV5-6; j_call: TRBJ1-5; cdr3_nt: TGTGCCAGCAGCTCGACCCAGGGTTACAATCAGCCCCAGCATTTT; cdr3_aa: CASSSTQGYNQPQHF
clone_size: many; d_call: NA; v_call: TRBV7-7; j_call: TRBJ2-3; cdr3_nt: TGTGCCAGCAGCCCATGGCTCACAGATACGCAGTATTTT; cdr3_aa: CASSPWLTDTQYF
clone_size: few; d_call: NA; v_call: TRBV3-1; j_call: TRBJ2-7; cdr3_nt: TGTGCCAGCAGCCAAGGAGACAAGGCCTCCCGCCACTCCTACGAGCAGTACTTC; cdr3_aa: CASSQGDKASRHSYEQYF
clone_size: many; d_call: NA; v_call: TRBV7-6; j_call: TRBJ2-7; cdr3_nt: TGTGCCAGCAGTAGCCGACCGGACGAGCAGTACTTC; cdr3_aa: CASSSRPDEQYF
clone_size: many; d_call: NA; v_call: TRBV4-1; j_call: TRBJ1-1; cdr3_nt: TGCGCCAGCAGCCAAGTTTTTCCGCTGAACACTGAAGCTTTCTTT; cdr3_aa: CASSQVFPLNTEAFF
clone_size: many; d_call: NA; v_call: TRBV6-5; j_call: TRBJ2-7; cdr3_nt: TGTGCCAGCAGTTACCTAGACGGGAGTAGTTACGAGCAGTACTTC; cdr3_aa: CASSYLDGSSYEQYF
clone_size: many; d_call: NA; v_call: TRBV21-1; j_call: TRBJ2-3; cdr3_nt: TGTGCCAGCAGCAAAGTATCACTAGCGGGGGGAGATACAGATACGCAGTATTTT; cdr3_aa: CASSKVSLAGGDTDTQYF
clone_size: NA; d_call: TRBD1; v_call: TRBV10-1; j_call: TRBJ2-3; cdr3_nt: TGCGCCAGCAGTGAGTTGGACAGGAGCACAGATACGCAGTATTTT; cdr3_aa: CASSELDRSTDTQYF
clone_size: many; d_call: NA; v_call: TRBV20-1; j_call: TRBJ1-1; cdr3_nt: TGCAGTGCTAGGCCCCTTGGTCTCGAAGCTTTCTTT; cdr3_aa: CSARPLGLEAFF